These 11 T cell receptor beta chains came from one sample sequenced in a study of cytomegalovirus exposure and HLA in healthy donors. This table comes from immunoSEQ multiplex PCR, and its TCRdb copy is limited to in-frame clones, with some not included. This table holds some 90,000 clones, 96% found once. Sequenced sample: PBMCs. These receptors all come from a man aged 18 to 29 in good health and CMV-seronegative.

Here the CDR3 DNA reads TGTGCCAGCAGGGTGGGACAGGGAAGTGAAAAACTGTTTTTT. Amino acids: CASRVGQGSEKLFF. The rearrangement joins TRBV2 to TRBJ1-4; TRBD1 matches at 9 bases. CDR1 and CDR2 from the germline V gene are SNHLY and FYNNEI. The CDR3 is 14 amino acids. After removal of 6 bases from V and 7 bases from J, the junction contained 6 bases not matched to a gene.

The chain links TRBV25-1 to TRBJ2-1; no clear D gene. V gave up 7 bases and J gave up 7 bases, with 11 bases separating them. This CDR3 contains 12 residues. Germline V gene lookup returns CDR1 MGHDK and CDR2 SYGVNS. CDR3 region: CASMPSWNEQFF. In DNA, the CDR3 is TGTGCCAGCATGCCGAGTTGGAATGAGCAGTTCTTC.

The rearrangement joins TRBV6-1 to TRBJ2-1; 9 bases are shared with TRBD2. Germline CDR1 is MNHNS and CDR2 is SASEGT. This CDR3 is built from 15 residues. J gave up 0 bases and V 7 bases, and 4 bases lay outside the gene matches. The chain's CDR3 is CASTPSGNSYNEQFF. CDR3 nucleotide sequence: TGTGCCAGCACTCCTAGCGGGAACTCCTACAATGAGCAGTTCTTC.

This chain connects TRBV28 to TRBJ2-3; 9 bases match TRBD1. The V gene's germline CDR1 is MDHEN and CDR2 SYDVKM. The CDR3 is 17 residues long. V lost 5 bases to trimming and J lost 4 bases; unmatched junction nucleotides: 13. CDR3 protein: CASSIINYRGRSDTQYF. DNA of the CDR3: TGTGCCAGCAGTATCATCAACTACAGGGGGCGTTCAGATACGCAGTATTTT.

This chain connects TRBV18 to TRBJ2-3; no definite D call. The CDR3 covers 14 residues. Per the germline V gene, CDR1 is KGHSH and CDR2 is LQKENI. Trimming took off 0 bases at V and 5 bases at J, with 9 bases between the two ends. The CDR3 sequence is CASSPPSFRDTQYF. The CDR3 coding sequence is TGTGCCAGCTCACCACCTTCTTTCCGAGATACGCAGTATTTT.

The chain employs TRBV2 and TRBJ2-7; the match to TRBD2 covers 11 bases. CDR3 size: 14 residues. J was trimmed by 4 bases and V by 11 bases; bases with no gene match: 10. Per the germline V gene, CDR1 is SNHLY and CDR2 is FYNNEI. The CDR3 nucleotides are TGTGCCCTCTCTCGACTAGCGGGAACTTACGAGCAGTACTTC. Its translation: CALSRLAGTYEQYF.

The chain is built from TRBV5-1 and TRBJ2-7; 7 bases map to TRBD2. CDR3 length: 15 residues. With 0 bases clipped from V and 2 bases from J, the junction kept 5 bases outside the gene matches. In germline, CDR1 is SGHRS, CDR2 YFSETQ. CDR3 DNA: TGCGCCAGCAGCTTGGTTCCGGGAGGAACCTACGAGCAGTACGTC. This encodes CASSLVPGGTYEQYV.

V usage is TRBV5-1 and J usage is TRBJ2-7, with 11 positions matching TRBD1. The junction had 6 bases not matched to a gene; V was cut back by 0 bases and J by 7 bases. CDR1 is SGHRS and CDR2 is YFSETQ in the germline V gene. The CDR3 sequence is 15 residues long. The CDR3 coding sequence is TGCGCCAGCAGCTTGGCCGGGACAGGGGGGTTTGAGCAGTACGTC. The encoded protein is CASSLAGTGGFEQYV.

The gene calls are TRBV7-8 and TRBJ2-3, with D perhaps TRBD2 (5 bases). Germline V gene sequence: CDR1 SGHVS, CDR2 FQNEAQ. V was trimmed by 4 bases and J by 0 bases, leaving 26 bases between them. CDR3 length equals 20 residues. The CDR3 bases are TGTGCCAGCAGCTCACGCAGACTGGTGACTAAAGAAACTAGCACAGATACGCAGTATTTT. Amino acid sequence: CASSSRRLVTKETSTDTQYF.

The chain recombines TRBV7-6 with TRBJ2-5; 9 nucleotides align to TRBD2. This CDR3 is 15 amino acids long. V shed 3 bases and J 4 bases; nucleotides not matched to a gene: 6. Germline CDR1 reads SGHVS; CDR2 reads FNYEAQ. CDR3 sequence reads: CASSLNSGRLETQYF. In DNA, the CDR3 is TGTGCCAGCAGCTTGAACAGCGGGAGGTTAGAGACCCAGTACTTC.

This chain connects TRBV6-1 to TRBJ2-5; 10 bases are a match to TRBD2. V dropped 1 base and J dropped 0; count of bases not matched to a gene: 8. CDR3 length: 18 residues. The V gene's germline CDR1 is MNHNS and CDR2 SASEGT. The CDR3 region has the DNA TGTGCCAGCAGTGAAGGGGCTAGCGGGAGATGGCACCAAGAGACCCAGTACTTC. Its protein product is CASSEGASGRWHQETQYF.